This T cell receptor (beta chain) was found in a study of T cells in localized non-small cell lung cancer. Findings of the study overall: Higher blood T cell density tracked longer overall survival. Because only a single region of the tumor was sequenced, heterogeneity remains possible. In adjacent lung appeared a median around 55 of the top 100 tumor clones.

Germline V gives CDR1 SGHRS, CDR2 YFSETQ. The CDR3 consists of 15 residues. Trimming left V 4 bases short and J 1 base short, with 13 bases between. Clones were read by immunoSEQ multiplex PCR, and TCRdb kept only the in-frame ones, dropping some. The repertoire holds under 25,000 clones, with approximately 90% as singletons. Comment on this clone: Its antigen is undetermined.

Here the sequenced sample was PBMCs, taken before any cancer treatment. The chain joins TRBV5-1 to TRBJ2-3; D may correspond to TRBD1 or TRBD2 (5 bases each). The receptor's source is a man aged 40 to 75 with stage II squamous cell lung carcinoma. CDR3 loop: CASSQGDPRTDTQYF. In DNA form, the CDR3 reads TGCGCCAGCAGCCAGGGAGACCCCCGCACAGATACGCAGTATTTT.